One sample yielded the 8 T cell receptor beta chains listed below, sequenced in a study of shared clonotypes between healthy human individuals. The method was immunoSEQ multiplex PCR; TCRdb's version includes in-frame clones alone and lacks a portion of them. This sample has around 2.5 million clones, with approximately 93% found just once. The sequenced material came from naive CD4+ T cells from PBMCs. Subset indicated: CD45RA+ positively selected. These receptors were taken from a man younger than 30 in good health. Some clones in this sample may be carry-over from other donors' samples.

In its sample, this clone was seen once. V gene TRBV27 combines with J gene TRBJ2-7; D is uncertain. V lost 0 bases and J lost 2, with 20 bases in between. Germline CDR1 is MNHEY and CDR2 is SMNVEV (reference sequence). The CDR3 consists of 18 residues. The CDR3 nucleotides are TGTGCCAGCAGTTTATCAATTGGCAGCCGTGGGCTACCCTACGAGCAGTACTTC. Translation gives CASSLSIGSRGLPYEQYF.

J is TRBJ1-5 and V is TRBV30, with unresolved D. Germline CDR1 is GTSNPN and CDR2 is SVGIG (reference sequence). There are 12 residues in the CDR3. V lost 3 bases, J lost 9 bases, and 12 bases lay in between. The CDR3 coding sequence is TGTGCCTGGAGGGAAGGTTTCGGGCCCCAGCATTTT. Its protein is CAWREGFGPQHF.

The chain recombines TRBV5-6 with TRBJ1-5; 12 nucleotides line up with TRBD1. Germline lookup yields CDR1 SGHDT and CDR2 YYEEEE. V lost 4 bases and J lost 9; bases outside the gene matches: 8. The CDR3 contains 15 residues. The CDR3 is CASSPGQGAQGPQHF. The CDR3 nucleotides read TGTGCCAGCAGCCCGGGACAGGGGGCCCAAGGGCCCCAGCATTTT.

This clone was recorded a few times. The rearrangement uses TRBV7-3 and TRBJ1-1, with D possibly matching TRBD1 (5 bases). Germline CDR1 is SGHTA and CDR2 is FQGTGA. V was pared by 0 bases and J by 7 bases, with 12 bases between. The CDR3 has 14 residues. DNA for the CDR3: TGTGCCAGCAGCTTAACGACAGCGTTGGGTGAAGCTTTCTTT. Encoded protein: CASSLTTALGEAFF.

This clone was seen only once. The V call is TRBV6-6, the J call TRBJ1-2, with D possibly being TRBD1 (6 bases). Trimming removed 0 bases from V and 7 bases from J, with 18 bases in between. The germline CDR1 and CDR2 sequences are MNHNY and SVGAGI (reference sequence). The length of the CDR3 is 16 residues. CDR3 loop: CASSYSIEGESRGYTF. The CDR3, as DNA: TGTGCCAGCAGTTACTCGATAGAGGGGGAATCGCGTGGCTACACCTTC.

The V and J genes are TRBV19 and TRBJ1-1, with 11 bases matching TRBD1. The germline CDR1 and CDR2 sequences are LNHDA and SQIVND (reference sequence). V lost 7 bases and J lost 5; bases outside the gene matches: 6. The CDR3 is 14 residues long. The chain's CDR3 is CASKTGTGGTEAFF. For the CDR3, the DNA is TGTGCCAGTAAGACGGGGACAGGGGGAACTGAAGCTTTCTTT.

In DNA form, the CDR3 reads TGTGCCAGCAGTTTCCCCAAACATGGGGCAACGAGAGAGACCCAGTACTTC. It encodes CASSFPKHGATRETQYF. The rearrangement uses TRBV28 and TRBJ2-5; possibly TRBD1 for D (5 bases). The CDR3 runs to 17 residues. Germline V lookup: CDR1 MDHEN, CDR2 SYDVKM. Trimming took 3 bases from V and 4 from J, leaving 21 bases between them.

J is TRBJ2-3 and V is TRBV5-1, with TRBD2 matching over 10 bases. Germline V gene lookup returns CDR1 SGHRS and CDR2 YFSETQ. Trimming at V came to 0 bases and at J to 1 base, leaving 8 bases not matched to a gene. This CDR3 spans 18 amino acids. The CDR3, as DNA: TGCGCCAGCAGCTTGGGGGGACTAGCGCGTTCCGGCACAGATACGCAGTATTTT. Protein product: CASSLGGLARSGTDTQYF.